The present T cell receptor (beta chain) was sequenced within a study of STAT5B mutations in CD4+ large granular lymphocyte leukemia (dated by TCRdb to 2021 to 2024). Some background on the complete study: Among the healthy controls, the CDR3 'QG' motif was associated with a particular HLA allele. The study compared the TCRbeta repertoires of patients with CD4+ T-cell large granular lymphocyte leukemia against the TCRbeta repertoires of healthy blood donors. Flow cytometry on FACSCanto II or FACSVerse confirmed that purified fractions exceeded 95% purity among lymphocytes.

The healthy controls were 30 to 45 blood donors, and the buffy coats of these donors were supplied by the Finnish Red Cross blood service. All TCR-sequenced material derived from peripheral blood: patient blood samples and healthy donor buffy coats. Ficoll-Hypaque gradient centrifugation was used to isolate peripheral blood mononuclear cells. For the healthy controls, CD4+ cells were obtained from buffy coats by magnetic purification. The Gentra Puregene Cell and Tissue kit was used for genomic DNA extraction, and quantification was performed on a Qubit 2.0 fluorometer. A remark on this clone: Its antigen is not yet known. There are no base qualities to consult, and no much larger clone falls within one base.

The paper as a whole reports these results and caveats: Greater clonality appeared to be present in CD4-sorted patient repertoires than in healthy CD4+ repertoires, and the difference was retained after the putative leukemic clones were removed. The main leukemic clonotypes were found to be private to each patient, although about a quarter of the main leukemic clonotypes were detected at low frequency in the non-leukemic repertoires of other patients. The data were not HLA-matched, and the higher clonality in CD4+ T-LGLL than in CD8+ T-LGLL could be due to the relatively small sample size.

The immunoSEQ assay at survey resolution was applied to genomic DNA for sequencing of TCRbeta rearrangements. For the original study's pipeline: In the TCR sequencing data, the smallest productive clonotype frequency that could be detected was 2.59 x 10-5. Analyses included only productive TCRbeta rearrangements, meaning complete and in-frame sequences. The clonality of each sample was calculated as Simpson clonality in the immunoSEQ Analyzer version 3.0. Based on frequency, clones were grouped as very rare, small, medium, large (1-20%) or hyperexpanded (>20%). OLGA 1.2.3 estimated generation probabilities, VDJtools produced V-gene circos plots, VDJdb was queried for specificities, and GLIPH identified CDR3 motifs. TCRdb limited this immuneACCESS table to in-frame rearrangements with V and J called. A share of clones is missing; checked studies link under half to unresolved V genes, and the rest is unexplained. Clonal size and the V and J genes are those of that table, whereas D and trimming came from the DNA. In this sample the table shows approximately 31,000 clones, 72% of which occur a single time. Jointly, the top ten make up just under 2% of the sample.

Sequences were obtained from CD4+ T cells from blood buffy coats. This receptor was taken from a human donor in good health.

The CDR3 region has the sequence CASSGEGGGNQPQHF. The DNA sequence follows: TGCGCCAGCAGTGGGGAGGGTGGAGGCAATCAGCCCCAGCATTTT. Recombination connected TRBV10-2 to TRBJ1-5; the D gene cannot be named for sure. The trim is 4 bases for V and 2 bases for J, with a gap of 12 bases between the germline ends. From the germline V gene, CDR1 is WSHSY and CDR2 is SAAADI. The cysteine opens and the phenylalanine closes a CDR3 of 15 amino acids. The read is trimmed to its CDR3 DNA, 45 bases read in frame from base 1.